Here is one TCR beta chain with its context. Its antigen is not known. PCR was performed using 60 Vbeta and 13 Jbeta primers. Profiled with immunoSEQ multiplex PCR; TCRdb holds only in-frame clones, not every one. Among just under 45,000 clones listed, roughly half were seen once. These data originate in a study of cytomegalovirus exposure and HLA in healthy donors. Study background: In an early release, HLA-typed donors contributed 75 million to 85 million unique TCR sequences. Study observations and caveats: An analysis that was carried out later associated 16,000 or so TCR beta sequences with HLA alleles at 0.05 false discovery rate. With high specificity and sensitivity, the classifier reportedly diagnosed cytomegalovirus status. Near-uniform donor sequencing depth was presumed by presence/absence analyses.

The CDR3 length is 18 residues. V lost 0 bases, J lost 5 bases, and 14 bases stayed unmatched. Germline V gene sequence: CDR1 MGHRA, CDR2 YSYEKL. The rearrangement uses TRBV4-1 and TRBJ2-5; 8 bases align to TRBD2. The specimen sequenced was PBMCs. The receptor was derived from a man in his sixties in good health and CMV-seronegative. CDR3 loop: CASSQDSGESGSGETQYF. The CDR3 DNA is TGCGCCAGCAGCCAAGACTCGGGCGAAAGCGGGAGCGGGGAGACCCAGTACTTC.